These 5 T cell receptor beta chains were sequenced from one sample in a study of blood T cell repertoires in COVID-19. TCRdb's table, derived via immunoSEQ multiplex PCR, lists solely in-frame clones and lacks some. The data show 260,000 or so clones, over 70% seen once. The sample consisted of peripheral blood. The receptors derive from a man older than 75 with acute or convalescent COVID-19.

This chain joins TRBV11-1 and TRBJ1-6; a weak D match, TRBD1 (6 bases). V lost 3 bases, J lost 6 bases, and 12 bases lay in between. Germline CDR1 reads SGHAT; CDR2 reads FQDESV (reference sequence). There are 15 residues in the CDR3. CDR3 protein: CASSFHGQINSPLHF. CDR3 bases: TGTGCCAGCAGCTTCCACGGACAGATTAATTCACCCCTCCACTTT.

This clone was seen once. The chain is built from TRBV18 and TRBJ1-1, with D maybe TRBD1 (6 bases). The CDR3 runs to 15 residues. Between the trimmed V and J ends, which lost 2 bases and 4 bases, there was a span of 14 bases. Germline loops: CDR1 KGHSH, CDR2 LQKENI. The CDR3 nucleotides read TGTGCCAGCTCACCAGGGGTTAGACAGGCCACTGAAGCTTTCTTT. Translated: CASSPGVRQATEAFF.

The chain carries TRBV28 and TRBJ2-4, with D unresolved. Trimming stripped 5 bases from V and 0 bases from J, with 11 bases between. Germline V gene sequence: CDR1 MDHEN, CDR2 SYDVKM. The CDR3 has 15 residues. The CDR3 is CASSRGGVAKNIQYF. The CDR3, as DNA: TGTGCCAGCAGTCGTGGTGGAGTAGCCAAAAACATTCAGTACTTC.

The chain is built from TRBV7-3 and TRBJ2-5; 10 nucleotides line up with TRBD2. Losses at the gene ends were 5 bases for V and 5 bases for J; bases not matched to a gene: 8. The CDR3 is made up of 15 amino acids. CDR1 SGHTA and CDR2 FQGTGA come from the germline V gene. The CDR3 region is CASSPRAGGAETQYF. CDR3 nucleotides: TGTGCCAGCAGCCCCCGAGCGGGAGGGGCGGAGACCCAGTACTTC.

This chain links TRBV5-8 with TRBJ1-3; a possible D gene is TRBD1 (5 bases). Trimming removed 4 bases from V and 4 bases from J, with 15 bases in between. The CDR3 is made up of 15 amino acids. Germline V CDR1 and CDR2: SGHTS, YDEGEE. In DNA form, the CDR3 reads TGTGCCAGCAGCCGGGGGTTCCAGGCCGGAAACACCATATATTTT. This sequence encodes CASSRGFQAGNTIYF.